Here is one T cell receptor beta chain with its context. The record originates from a study of cytomegalovirus exposure and HLA in healthy donors. The V end lost 2 bases, the J end lost 3 bases, and 9 bases lay between the germline ends. CDR1 is SGHRS and CDR2 is YFSETQ in the germline V gene. CDR3 length: 13 amino acids. PCR used 60 Vbeta primers and 13 Jbeta primers. Only in-frame clones appear in the TCRdb table, and some are missing; sequencing was by immunoSEQ multiplex PCR. The sample lists 90,000 to 110,000 clones, around 75% occurring once. This TCR was sampled from a man aged 25-45 years in good health and CMV-seronegative. Sequencing was performed on PBMCs. V and J are TRBV5-1 and TRBJ2-7; D possibly corresponds to TRBD2 (6 bases). The CDR3 DNA is TGCGCCAGCAGCTTCCAGGGACTCTACGAGCAGTACTTC. This translates into CASSFQGLYEQYF.